This entry lists 27 T cell receptor beta chains sequenced from one sample in a study of blood T cell repertoires in COVID-19. Clones were sequenced by immunoSEQ multiplex PCR, and TCRdb holds only the in-frame ones, with some missing. The repertoire consists of about 82,000 clones, with under 80% occurring once and the leading ten covering 35% to 40%. Input material: peripheral blood. Receptors were obtained from a man in his sixties with COVID-19, enrolled during active disease.

The rearrangement joins TRBV19 to TRBJ2-7; 8 bases are shared with TRBD2. Trimming took 6 bases from V and 2 from J; bases not matched to a gene: 12. The CDR3 is 16 residues long. The germline V gene encodes CDR1 LNHDA and CDR2 SQIVND (reference sequence). CDR3 sequence (DNA): TGTGCCAGTAGCTTCTCAAGCCTTAGCGGGACCTACGAGCAGTACTTC. Translation gives CASSFSSLSGTYEQYF.

This clone showed up just a few times. J is TRBJ1-2 and V is TRBV5-1, with D maybe TRBD1 (6 bases). Germline CDR1 and CDR2: SGHRS and YFSETQ. This CDR3 is 13 amino acids long. Trimming cost V 3 bases and J 3 bases, with 9 bases left between them. The CDR3 DNA reads as TGCGCCAGCAGCTCCAAGGGGGACTATGGCTACACCTTC. It codes for CASSSKGDYGYTF.

The chain joins TRBV2 to TRBJ2-5, with 7 bases lining up with TRBD1. From germline, CDR1 is SNHLY and CDR2 FYNNEI. The ends lost 3 bases at V and 3 bases at J; junction bases unmatched: 7. This CDR3 region has 15 residues. The CDR3 bases are TGTGCCAGCAGTGAGTACAGGGGAGTGAAAGAGACCCAGTACTTC. This sequence encodes CASSEYRGVKETQYF. The variable domain in full, completed from reference TRBV2 and TRBJ2-5, reads EPEVTQTPSHQVTQMGQEVILRCVPISNHLYFYWYRQILGQKVEFLVSFYNNEISEKSEIFDDQFSVERPDGSNFTLKIRSTKLEDSAMYFCASSEYRGVKETQYFGPGTRLLVL.

The chain carries TRBV11-2 and TRBJ2-1; D ambiguous. V lost 5 bases and J 4 bases, leaving 6 bases between the germline ends. This CDR3 region has 12 residues. Germline V CDR1 and CDR2: SGHAT, FQNNGV. The chain's CDR3 is CASSVPYNEQFF. The CDR3 DNA follows: TGTGCCAGCAGCGTCCCTTACAATGAGCAGTTCTTC. Full variable domain (outside the CDR3, taken from reference TRBV11-2 and TRBJ2-1): EAGVAQSPRYKIIEKRQSVAFWCNPISGHATLYWYQQILGQGPKLLIQFQNNGVVDDSQLPKDRFSAERLKGVDSTLKIQPAKLEDSAVYLCASSVPYNEQFFGPGTRLTVL.

This clone showed up just a few times. The chain links TRBV2 to TRBJ2-7, with D perhaps TRBD2 (6 bases). The CDR3 extends over 15 amino acids. Trimming removed 1 base from V and 0 bases from J, with 10 bases in between. CDR1 and CDR2 from the germline V gene are SNHLY and FYNNEI. CDR3 sequence: CASSEGGVISYEQYF. The CDR3 region has the DNA TGTGCCAGCAGTGAAGGGGGGGTTATCTCCTACGAGCAGTACTTC.

This clone was seen only a few times. This chain connects TRBV27 to TRBJ2-7; 9 positions agree with TRBD1. V dropped 5 bases and J dropped 6; count of bases not matched to a gene: 8. Germline-derived CDR1 and CDR2 are MNHEY and SMNVEV (reference sequence). CDR3 length: 14 residues. Written as DNA, the CDR3 is TGTGCCAGCAGTCGGGACAGGGTGATGGGCGAGCAGTACTTC. Translating gives CASSRDRVMGEQYF.

The chain uses TRBV7-9 and TRBJ1-4; D might be TRBD1 (5 bases). V was clipped by 5 bases and J by 4 bases, with 11 bases between them. CDR3 length: 14 amino acids. CDR1 and CDR2 (germline): SEHNR, FQNEAQ (reference sequence). CDR3 bases: TGTGCCAGCAGCCCTACAGGTGGTAATGAAAAACTGTTTTTT. Protein sequence: CASSPTGGNEKLFF.

This clone was counted only a few times. The chain joins TRBV28 to TRBJ1-2, with 8 bases that match TRBD1. Trimming took 4 bases from V and 7 from J; bases not matched to a gene: 11. The germline V gene has CDR1 MDHEN and CDR2 SYDVKM. The CDR3 is 15 residues long. DNA for the CDR3: TGTGCCAGCAGTTCTCAAGACAGGGGTTTCGGTGGCTACACCTTC. Translation gives CASSSQDRGFGGYTF.

This clone showed up just a few times. Other nucleotide sequences from this sample produce the same CDR3. The V gene is TRBV9, the J gene TRBJ2-3; a possible D gene is TRBD1 (6 bases). This CDR3 spans 15 amino acids. V lost 4 bases to trimming and J lost 0 bases, with 12 bases between them. Germline V CDR1 and CDR2: SGDLS, YYNGEE. The CDR3 nucleotides read TGTGCCAGCAGCTTTTCCGGGACAAGCACAGATACGCAGTATTTT. The encoded protein is CASSFSGTSTDTQYF.

This chain connects TRBV2 to TRBJ1-5, with TRBD1 matching 8 bases. CDR1 is SNHLY, CDR2 FYNNEI, per germline. V gave up 5 bases and J gave up 7 bases; unmatched junction bases: 4. The CDR3 consists of 13 residues. The CDR3 is CASSQGARQPQHF. CDR3 DNA: TGTGCCAGCAGTCAGGGGGCAAGACAGCCCCAGCATTTT.

This sequence joins TRBV4-1 and TRBJ1-3; D is unclear. The CDR3 contains 18 residues. In germline, CDR1 is MGHRA, CDR2 YSYEKL. Between the trimmed V and J ends, which lost 0 bases and 0 bases, there was a span of 15 bases. As DNA, the CDR3 is TGCGCCAGCAGCCAAGATCTGGGCAGGTCTGGCTCTGGAAACACCATATATTTT. Translated, it gives CASSQDLGRSGSGNTIYF.

This clone has ten or more counts. This chain uses TRBV6-5 with TRBJ1-2, with D possibly being TRBD1 (5 bases). Trimming shortened V by 6 bases and J by 2 bases, and 10 bases separated the two germline ends. This CDR3 spans 13 amino acids. The germline CDR1 and CDR2 sequences are MNHEY and SVGAGI. DNA of the CDR3: TGTGCCAGCAGAGCGACAGCGAACTATGGCTACACCTTC. This translates into CASRATANYGYTF.

This chain joins TRBV5-4 and TRBJ2-7; 7 positions agree with TRBD2. The CDR3 covers 14 residues. V was clipped by 0 bases and J by 5 bases; unmatched bases: 5. Per the germline V gene, CDR1 is SGHNT and CDR2 is YYREEE (reference sequence). The CDR3, as DNA: TGTGCCAGCAGCTTGGCGGGAAGCGGGAACGAGCAGTACTTC. Encoded protein: CASSLAGSGNEQYF.

DNA of the CDR3: TGCAGCGTTGGACAGGGCGCGGGGGAGCTGTTTTTT. Translated, it gives CSVGQGAGELFF. The genes are TRBV29-1 and TRBJ2-2; 7 positions match TRBD1. The J segment lost 8 bases and the V segment lost 4 bases, leaving 4 bases of the junction unmatched. Germline values: CDR1 SQVTM, CDR2 ANQGSEA. This CDR3 region has 12 residues.

CDR3 nucleotide sequence: TGTGCCAGCAGCTTCTCCGGACAGCGTACCTCCTACGAGCAGTACTTC. Amino acids: CASSFSGQRTSYEQYF. The rearrangement uses TRBV11-1 and TRBJ2-7, with a weak D call TRBD1 (6 bases). Germline loops: CDR1 SGHAT, CDR2 FQDESV (reference sequence). Trimming pared 3 bases from V and 0 bases from J, leaving 15 bases between. The CDR3 has 16 residues.

The rearrangement uses TRBV21-1 and TRBJ2-7; no DNA check was done on the table's D call, TRBD2. TRBV21-1 is an annotated pseudogene. The CDR3 loop spans 16 amino acids. CDR3 nucleotide sequence: TGTGCCAGCAGCTACTGGACGGGGGATCATACCTACGAGCAGTACTTC. This codes for CASSYWTGDHTYEQYF.

In nucleotides, the CDR3 is TGTGCCAGCAGTCCAGGGTGGACTGAAGCTTTCTTT. As protein: CASSPGWTEAFF. The chain is built from TRBV6-5 and TRBJ1-1; tentatively, D is TRBD1 (5 bases). The CDR3 is made up of 12 amino acids. CDR1 and CDR2 (germline): MNHEY, SVGAGI. V was clipped by 5 bases and J by 5 bases, with 9 bases between them.

The chain uses TRBV11-1 and TRBJ1-5, with TRBD1 as a possible D gene (5 bases). Germline V lookup: CDR1 SGHAT, CDR2 FQDESV (reference sequence). The CDR3 totals 13 residues. V lost 2 bases, J lost 6 bases, and 8 bases lay in between. This CDR3 reads CASSLSGGQPQHF. CDR3 coding DNA: TGTGCCAGCAGCTTAAGCGGGGGTCAGCCCCAGCATTTT.

This rearrangement joins TRBV3-1 (or the pseudogene TRBV3-2) to TRBJ2-5; D is uncertain. The CDR3 has 14 residues. Germline V gene lookup returns CDR1 LGHDT and CDR2 YNNKEL (reference sequence). V was cut by 1 base and J by 3 bases, with 9 bases left in between. CDR3 DNA sequence: TGTGCCAGCAGCCAAGCATTAGTGAAAGAGACCCAGTACTTC. Protein: CASSQALVKETQYF.

The chain joins TRBV19 to TRBJ1-5; D not certain. The CDR3 contains 16 residues. Germline V lookup: CDR1 LNHDA, CDR2 SQIVND (reference sequence). V was cut by 5 bases and J by 4 bases, with 18 bases left in between. The CDR3 region is CASSWSAGRTNQPQHF. CDR3 coding DNA: TGTGCCAGTAGTTGGTCGGCAGGTCGTACTAATCAGCCCCAGCATTTT.

This clone was observed many times. The chain links TRBV6-6 to TRBJ1-5; tentatively, D is TRBD1 (5 bases). This CDR3 has 13 residues. Germline CDR1 is MNHNY and CDR2 is SVGAGI (reference sequence). DNA of the CDR3: TGTGCGTTAGGACGACAGAACAATCAGCCCCAGCATTTT. Translation: CALGRQNNQPQHF.

The V and J genes are TRBV4-3 and TRBJ2-4, with TRBD1 matching 8 bases. This CDR3 is 19 amino acids long. V shed 0 bases, J shed 0 bases, and the junction held 10 bases outside the gene matches. Germline CDR1 and CDR2: LGHNA and YSLEER. The CDR3 DNA is TGCGCCAGCAGCCAAGATATTGGGACAGGAAAGTTAGCCAAAAACATTCAGTACTTC. This sequence encodes CASSQDIGTGKLAKNIQYF.

V and J are TRBV5-6 and TRBJ1-4; maybe TRBD1 (5 bases). This CDR3 region has 16 residues. In germline, CDR1 is SGHDT, CDR2 YYEEEE. The V gene lost 4 bases and the J gene lost 8 bases, with 21 bases spanning the gap. The CDR3 nucleotides read TGTGCCAGCAGCACACCAAGGGGTAGTAGTAGGGAAAAACTGTTTTTT. It specifies CASSTPRGSSREKLFF. Full variable domain (outside the CDR3, taken from reference TRBV5-6 and TRBJ1-4): DAGVTQSPTHLIKTRGQQVTLRCSPKSGHDTVSWYQQALGQGPQFIFQYYEEEERQRGNFPDRFSGHQFPNYSSELNVNALLLGDSALYLCASSTPRGSSREKLFFGSGTQLSVL.

This chain joins TRBV30 and TRBJ1-3; no clear D gene. The length of the CDR3 is 14 residues. The germline V gene has CDR1 GTSNPN and CDR2 SVGIG (reference sequence). V gave up 2 bases and J gave up 2 bases, with 10 bases separating them. The DNA of the CDR3 is TGTGCCTGGAGTTCGATGGCAGCTGGAAACACCATATATTTT. This sequence encodes CAWSSMAAGNTIYF.

V gene TRBV15 combines with J gene TRBJ1-4, with 7 bases identical to TRBD1. V was pared by 5 bases and J by 0 bases, with 9 bases of the junction left unmatched. Per the germline V gene, CDR1 is LNHNV and CDR2 is YYDKDF (reference sequence). This CDR3 is 17 amino acids long. CDR3 nucleotide sequence: TGTGCCACCAGCGGTCCCGGGACAGCCACAACTAATGAAAAACTGTTTTTT. Translating gives CATSGPGTATTNEKLFF.

The chain combines TRBV5-4 with TRBJ2-1; 9 bases match TRBD1. From germline, CDR1 is SGHNT and CDR2 YYREEE (reference sequence). Trimming removed 4 bases from V and 10 bases from J; junction bases left unmatched: 12. The CDR3 length is 15 residues. CDR3 sequence reads: CASSHSDRGLGEQFF. In nucleotides, the CDR3 is TGTGCCAGCAGCCACTCGGACAGGGGCTTAGGGGAGCAGTTCTTC.

A single count supports this clone. This rearrangement joins TRBV25-1 to TRBJ2-2, with a possible D match to TRBD2 (5 bases). Per the germline V gene, CDR1 is MGHDK and CDR2 is SYGVNS. This CDR3 has 17 residues. Deletions cut 3 bases from V and 5 bases from J, with 19 bases between. This CDR3 reads CASSDSIPGSGTGELFF. In nucleotides, the CDR3 is TGTGCCAGCAGTGACTCAATTCCGGGCAGCGGAACCGGGGAGCTGTTTTTT.